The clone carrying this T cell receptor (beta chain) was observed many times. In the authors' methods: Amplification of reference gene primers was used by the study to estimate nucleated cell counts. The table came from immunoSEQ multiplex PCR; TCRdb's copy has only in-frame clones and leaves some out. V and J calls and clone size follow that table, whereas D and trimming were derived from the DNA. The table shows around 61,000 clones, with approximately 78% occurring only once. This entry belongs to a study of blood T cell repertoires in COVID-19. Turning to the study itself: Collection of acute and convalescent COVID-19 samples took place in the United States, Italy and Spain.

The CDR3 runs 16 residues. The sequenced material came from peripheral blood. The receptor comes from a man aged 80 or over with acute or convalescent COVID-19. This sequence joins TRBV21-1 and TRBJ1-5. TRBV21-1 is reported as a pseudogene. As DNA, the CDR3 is TGTGCCAGCAGCACACTACGACGCCTTAGCAATCAGCCCCAGCATTTT. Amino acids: CASSTLRRLSNQPQHF.